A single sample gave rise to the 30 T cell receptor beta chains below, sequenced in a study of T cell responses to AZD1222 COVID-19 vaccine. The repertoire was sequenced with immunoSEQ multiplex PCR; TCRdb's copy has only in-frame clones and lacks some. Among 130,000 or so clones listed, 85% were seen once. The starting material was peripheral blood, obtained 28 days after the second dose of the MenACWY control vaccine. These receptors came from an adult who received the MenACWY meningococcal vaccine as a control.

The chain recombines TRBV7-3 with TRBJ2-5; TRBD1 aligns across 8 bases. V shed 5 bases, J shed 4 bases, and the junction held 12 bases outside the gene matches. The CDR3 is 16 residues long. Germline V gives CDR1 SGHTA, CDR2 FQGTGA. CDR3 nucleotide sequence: TGTGCCAGCAGCCCGAGACACCGGACAGGGCGAGAGACCCAGTACTTC. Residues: CASSPRHRTGRETQYF.

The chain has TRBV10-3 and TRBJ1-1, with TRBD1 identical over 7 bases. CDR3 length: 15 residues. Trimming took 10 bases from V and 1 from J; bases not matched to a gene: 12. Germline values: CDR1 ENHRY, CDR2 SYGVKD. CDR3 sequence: CATAELTGTNTEAFF. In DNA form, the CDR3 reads TGTGCCACCGCAGAATTGACAGGGACGAACACTGAAGCTTTCTTT.

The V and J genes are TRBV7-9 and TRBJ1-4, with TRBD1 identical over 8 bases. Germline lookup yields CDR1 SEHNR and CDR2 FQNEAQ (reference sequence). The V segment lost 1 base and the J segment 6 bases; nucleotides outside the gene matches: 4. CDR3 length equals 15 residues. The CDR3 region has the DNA TGTGCCAGCAGCTTAGGTCAGGGGGCGGATGAAAAACTGTTTTTT. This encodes CASSLGQGADEKLFF.

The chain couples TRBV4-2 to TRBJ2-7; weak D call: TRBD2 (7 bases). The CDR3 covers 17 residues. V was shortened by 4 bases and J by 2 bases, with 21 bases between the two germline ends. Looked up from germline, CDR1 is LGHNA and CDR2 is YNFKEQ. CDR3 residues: CASSPGLVGRGAYEQYF. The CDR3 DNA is TGTGCCAGCAGCCCAGGCCTGGTGGGGAGGGGGGCCTACGAGCAGTACTTC.

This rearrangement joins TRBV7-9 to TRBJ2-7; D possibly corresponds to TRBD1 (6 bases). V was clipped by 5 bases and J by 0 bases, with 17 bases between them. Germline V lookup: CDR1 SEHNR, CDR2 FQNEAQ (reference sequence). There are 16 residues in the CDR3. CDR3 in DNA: TGTGCCAGCAGCGCGCCGGGACACCATCTCTCCTACGAGCAGTACTTC. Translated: CASSAPGHHLSYEQYF.

This chain's CDR3 is CASSVFPQNTEAFF. CDR3 coding DNA: TGTGCCAGCAGCGTATTCCCCCAGAACACTGAAGCTTTCTTT. This chain connects TRBV9 to TRBJ1-1, with D hard to call. CDR1 is SGDLS and CDR2 is YYNGEE in the germline V gene. Trimming took off 1 base at V and 1 base at J, with 8 bases between the two ends. The CDR3 runs to 14 residues.

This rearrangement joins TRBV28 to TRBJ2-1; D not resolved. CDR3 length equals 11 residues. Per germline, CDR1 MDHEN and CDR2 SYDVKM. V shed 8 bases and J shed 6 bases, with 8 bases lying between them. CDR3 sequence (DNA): TGTGCCAGCTCTGAGACCAATGAGCAGTTCTTC. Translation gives CASSETNEQFF.

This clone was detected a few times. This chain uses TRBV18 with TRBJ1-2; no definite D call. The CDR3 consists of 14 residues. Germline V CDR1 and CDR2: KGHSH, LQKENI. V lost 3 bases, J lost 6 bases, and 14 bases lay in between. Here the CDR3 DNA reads TGTGCCAGCTCACCCCCCGCGAATATGGATGGCTACACCTTC. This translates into CASSPPANMDGYTF.

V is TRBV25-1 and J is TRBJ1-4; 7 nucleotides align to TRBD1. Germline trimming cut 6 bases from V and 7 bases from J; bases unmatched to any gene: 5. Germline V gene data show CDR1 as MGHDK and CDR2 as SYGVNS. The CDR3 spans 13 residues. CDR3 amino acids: CASSKTGSEKLFF. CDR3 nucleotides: TGTGCCAGCAGCAAGACAGGGAGTGAAAAACTGTTTTTT.

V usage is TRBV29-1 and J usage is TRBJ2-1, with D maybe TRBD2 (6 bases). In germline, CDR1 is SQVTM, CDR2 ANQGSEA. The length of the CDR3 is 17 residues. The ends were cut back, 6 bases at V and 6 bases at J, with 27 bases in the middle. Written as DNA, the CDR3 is TGCAGCGTCGCCGGGGAGGATCGGGCGGCGAGGGTCAATGAGCAGTTCTTC. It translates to CSVAGEDRAARVNEQFF.

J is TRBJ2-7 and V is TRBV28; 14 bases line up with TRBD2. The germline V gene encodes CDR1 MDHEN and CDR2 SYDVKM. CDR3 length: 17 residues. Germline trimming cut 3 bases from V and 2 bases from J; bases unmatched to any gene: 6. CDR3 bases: TGTGCCAGCAGTTTCGGCAGGGGACTAGCGGGGGCCTACGAGCAGTACTTC. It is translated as CASSFGRGLAGAYEQYF.

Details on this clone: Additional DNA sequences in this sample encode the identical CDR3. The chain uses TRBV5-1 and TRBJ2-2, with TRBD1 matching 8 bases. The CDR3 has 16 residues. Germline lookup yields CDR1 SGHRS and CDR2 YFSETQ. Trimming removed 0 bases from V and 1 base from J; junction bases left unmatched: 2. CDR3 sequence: CASSLAGTGNTGELFF. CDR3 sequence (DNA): TGCGCCAGCAGCTTGGCGGGGACAGGGAACACCGGGGAGCTGTTTTTT.

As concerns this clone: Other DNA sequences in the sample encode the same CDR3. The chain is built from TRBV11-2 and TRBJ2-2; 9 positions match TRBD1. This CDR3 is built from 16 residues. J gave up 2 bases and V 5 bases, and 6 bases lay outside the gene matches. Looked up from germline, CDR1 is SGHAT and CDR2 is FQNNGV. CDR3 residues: CASSRPGQGNTGELFF. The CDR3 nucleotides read TGTGCCAGCAGCCGGCCGGGACAGGGAAACACCGGGGAGCTGTTTTTT.

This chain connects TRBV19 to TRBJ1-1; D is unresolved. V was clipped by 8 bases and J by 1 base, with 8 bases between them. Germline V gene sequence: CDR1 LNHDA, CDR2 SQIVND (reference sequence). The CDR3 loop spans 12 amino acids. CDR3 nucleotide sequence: TGTGCCAGTTCCCATTCGAACACTGAAGCTTTCTTT. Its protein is CASSHSNTEAFF.

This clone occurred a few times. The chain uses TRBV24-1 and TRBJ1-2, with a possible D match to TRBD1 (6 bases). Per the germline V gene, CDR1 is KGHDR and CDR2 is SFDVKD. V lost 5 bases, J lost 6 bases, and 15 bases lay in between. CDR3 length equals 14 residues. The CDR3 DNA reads TGTGCCACCAGTGTCGCCGGTCAGGGGAATGGCTACACCTTC. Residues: CATSVAGQGNGYTF.

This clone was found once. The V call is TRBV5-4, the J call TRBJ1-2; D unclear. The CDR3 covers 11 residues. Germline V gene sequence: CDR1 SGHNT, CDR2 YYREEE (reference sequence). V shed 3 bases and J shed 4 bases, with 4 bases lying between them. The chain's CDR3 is CASSSGYGYTF. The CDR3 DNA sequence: TGTGCCAGCAGCTCAGGCTATGGCTACACCTTC.

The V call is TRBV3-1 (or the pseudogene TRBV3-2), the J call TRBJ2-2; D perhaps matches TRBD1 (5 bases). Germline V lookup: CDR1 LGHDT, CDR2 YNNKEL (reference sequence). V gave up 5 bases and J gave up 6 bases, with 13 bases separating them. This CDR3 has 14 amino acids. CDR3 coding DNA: TGTGCCAGCAGCGGAGTTACAGGAGCCGGGGAGCTGTTTTTT. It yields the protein CASSGVTGAGELFF.

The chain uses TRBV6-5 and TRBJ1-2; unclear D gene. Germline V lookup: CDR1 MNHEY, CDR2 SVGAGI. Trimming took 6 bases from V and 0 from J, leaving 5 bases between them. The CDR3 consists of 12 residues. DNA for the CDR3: TGTGCCAGCAGATTAGCTAACTATGGCTACACCTTC. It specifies CASRLANYGYTF.

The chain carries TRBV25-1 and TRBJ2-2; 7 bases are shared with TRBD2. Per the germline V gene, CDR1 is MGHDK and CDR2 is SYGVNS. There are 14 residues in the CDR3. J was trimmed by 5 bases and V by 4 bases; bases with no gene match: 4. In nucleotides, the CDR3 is TGTGCCAGCAGTGGGCCCGGGAGGACCGGGGAGCTGTTTTTT. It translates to CASSGPGRTGELFF.

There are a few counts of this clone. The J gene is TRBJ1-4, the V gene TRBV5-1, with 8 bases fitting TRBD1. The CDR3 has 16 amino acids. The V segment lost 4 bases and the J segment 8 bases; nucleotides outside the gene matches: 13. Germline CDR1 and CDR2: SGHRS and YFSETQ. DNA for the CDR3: TGCGCCAGCAGCGCACAACAGGGGGGGTCCGGCGAAAAACTGTTTTTT. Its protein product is CASSAQQGGSGEKLFF.

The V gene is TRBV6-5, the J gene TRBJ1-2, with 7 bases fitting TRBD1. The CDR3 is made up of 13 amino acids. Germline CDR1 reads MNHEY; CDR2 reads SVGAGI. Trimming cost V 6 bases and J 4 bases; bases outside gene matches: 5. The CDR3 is CASSSDRRYGYTF. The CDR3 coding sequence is TGTGCCAGCAGCTCGGACAGGCGCTATGGCTACACCTTC.

Here the CDR3 reads CASSGARGRSTGELFF. The DNA of the CDR3 is TGTGCCAGTAGCGGGGCTCGTGGCCGTAGCACCGGGGAGCTGTTTTTT. The chain carries TRBV19 and TRBJ2-2; TRBD1 or TRBD2 may be the D gene (5 bases each). Germline V gene data show CDR1 as LNHDA and CDR2 as SQIVND (reference sequence). V was pared by 6 bases and J by 4 bases, with 18 bases between. The CDR3 has 16 amino acids. The whole variable domain, filled in from reference TRBV19 and TRBJ2-2, reads DGGITQSPKYLFRKEGQNVTLSCEQNLNHDAMYWYRQDPGQGLRLIYYSQIVNDFQKGDIAEGYSVSREKKESFPLTVTSAQKNPTAFYLCASSGARGRSTGELFFGEGSRLTVL.

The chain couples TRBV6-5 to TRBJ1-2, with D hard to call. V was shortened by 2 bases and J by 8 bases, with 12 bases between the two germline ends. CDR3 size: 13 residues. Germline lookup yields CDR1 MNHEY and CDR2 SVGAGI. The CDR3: CASSYEASSGYTF. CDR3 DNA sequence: TGTGCCAGCAGTTACGAGGCTTCTTCGGGCTACACCTTC.

The CDR3 region is CASSSLQGAHTEAFF. DNA of the CDR3: TGTGCCAGCAGCTCTTTACAGGGGGCGCACACTGAAGCTTTCTTT. The chain carries TRBV7-9 and TRBJ1-1; 9 positions agree with TRBD1. V gave up 4 bases and J gave up 3 bases; unmatched junction bases: 6. Germline V gene lookup returns CDR1 SEHNR and CDR2 FQNEAQ (reference sequence). The CDR3 extends over 15 amino acids.

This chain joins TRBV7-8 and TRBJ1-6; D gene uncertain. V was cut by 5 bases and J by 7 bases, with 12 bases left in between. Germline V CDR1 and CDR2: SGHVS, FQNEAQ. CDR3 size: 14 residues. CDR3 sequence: CASSLGGWNSPLHF. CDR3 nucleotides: TGTGCCAGCAGCCTCGGAGGGTGGAATTCACCCCTCCACTTT.

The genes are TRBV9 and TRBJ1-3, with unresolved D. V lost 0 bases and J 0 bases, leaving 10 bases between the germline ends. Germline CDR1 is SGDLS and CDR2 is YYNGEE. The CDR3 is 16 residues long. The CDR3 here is CASSVEGSSSGNTIYF. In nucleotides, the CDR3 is TGTGCCAGCAGCGTAGAGGGTAGCAGCTCTGGAAACACCATATATTTT.

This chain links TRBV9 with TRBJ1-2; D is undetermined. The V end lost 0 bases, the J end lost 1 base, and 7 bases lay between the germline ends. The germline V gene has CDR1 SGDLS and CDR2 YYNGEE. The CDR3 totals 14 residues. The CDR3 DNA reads TGTGCCAGCAGCGTAGGCGAGGGTAACTATGGCTACACCTTC. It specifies CASSVGEGNYGYTF.

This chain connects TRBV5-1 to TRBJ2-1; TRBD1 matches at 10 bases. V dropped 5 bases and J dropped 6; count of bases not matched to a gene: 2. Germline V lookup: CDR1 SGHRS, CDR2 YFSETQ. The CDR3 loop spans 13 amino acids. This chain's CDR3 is CASRGQGGNEQFF. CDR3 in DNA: TGCGCCAGCAGAGGACAGGGGGGCAATGAGCAGTTCTTC.

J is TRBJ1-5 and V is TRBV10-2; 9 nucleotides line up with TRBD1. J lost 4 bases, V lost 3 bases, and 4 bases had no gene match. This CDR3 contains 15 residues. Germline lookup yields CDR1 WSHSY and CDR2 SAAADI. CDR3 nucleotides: TGCGCCAGCAGTGATATAGACAGGGGGAATCAGCCCCAGCATTTT. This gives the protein CASSDIDRGNQPQHF.

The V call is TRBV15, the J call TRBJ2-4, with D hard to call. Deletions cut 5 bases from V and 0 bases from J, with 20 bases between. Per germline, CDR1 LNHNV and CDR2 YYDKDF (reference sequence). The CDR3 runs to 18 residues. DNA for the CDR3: TGTGCCACCAGCGGTCCGGACGAGCGACGACTAGCCAAAAACATTCAGTACTTC. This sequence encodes CATSGPDERRLAKNIQYF.